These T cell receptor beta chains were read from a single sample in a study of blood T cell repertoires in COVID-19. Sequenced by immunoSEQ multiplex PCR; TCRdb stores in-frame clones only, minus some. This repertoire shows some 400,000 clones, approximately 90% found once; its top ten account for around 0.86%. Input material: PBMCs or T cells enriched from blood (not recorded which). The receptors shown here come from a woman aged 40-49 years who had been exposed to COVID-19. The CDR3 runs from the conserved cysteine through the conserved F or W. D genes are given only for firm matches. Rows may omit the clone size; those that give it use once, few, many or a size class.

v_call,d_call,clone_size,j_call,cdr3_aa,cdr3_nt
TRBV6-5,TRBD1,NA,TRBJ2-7,CASTPYRGSYEQYF,TGTGCCAGCACGCCGTACAGGGGTTCCTACGAGCAGTACTTC
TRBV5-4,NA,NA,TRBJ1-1,CASSRWGRDITEAFF,TGTGCCAGCAGCCGATGGGGCAGGGATATCACTGAAGCTTTCTTT
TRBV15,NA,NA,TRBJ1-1,CATSWGGREAFF,TGTGCCACCAGCTGGGGGGGCAGGGAAGCTTTCTTT
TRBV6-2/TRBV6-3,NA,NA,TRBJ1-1,CASSNRQNSRRGTEAFF,TGTGCCAGCAGTAATAGACAGAACTCCCGTCGTGGTACTGAAGCTTTCTTT
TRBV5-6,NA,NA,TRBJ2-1,CASSLGQPKNEQFF,TGTGCCAGCAGCTTAGGACAGCCTAAGAATGAGCAGTTCTTC
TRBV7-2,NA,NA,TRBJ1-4,CASSFRQNEKLFF,TGTGCCAGCAGCTTTCGTCAGAATGAAAAACTGTTTTTT
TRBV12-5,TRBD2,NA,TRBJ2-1,CASGGPSGVNEQFF,TGTGCTAGTGGGGGCCCTAGCGGAGTCAATGAGCAGTTCTTC
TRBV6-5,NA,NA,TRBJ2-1,CASKGTSYNEQFF,TGTGCCAGCAAAGGGACATCTTACAATGAGCAGTTCTTC
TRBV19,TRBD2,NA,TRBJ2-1,CASSIHAGGLGGYNEQFF,TGTGCCAGTAGTATTCACGCGGGAGGTCTGGGGGGTTACAATGAGCAGTTCTTC
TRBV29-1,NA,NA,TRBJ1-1,CSGRQVGTEAFF,TGCAGCGGCCGACAGGTGGGCACTGAAGCTTTCTTT
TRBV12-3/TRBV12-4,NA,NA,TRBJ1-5,CASRQNNQPQHF,TGTGCCAGCAGACAAAACAATCAGCCCCAGCATTTT
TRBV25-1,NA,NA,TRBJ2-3,CASSELAGSSTDTQYF,TGTGCCAGCAGTGAATTGGCAGGGTCTAGCACAGATACGCAGTATTTT
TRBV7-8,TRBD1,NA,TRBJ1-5,CASSLGTGGNQPQHF,TGTGCCAGCAGCTTAGGGACAGGGGGCAATCAGCCCCAGCATTTT
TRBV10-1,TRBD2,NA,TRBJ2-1,CASSESRGGRNEQFF,TGCGCCAGCAGTGAGTCGCGGGGGGGAAGGAATGAGCAGTTCTTC
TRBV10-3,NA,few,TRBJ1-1,CAISERSQGLNTEAFF,TGTGCCATCAGTGAGAGGTCGCAGGGGCTGAACACTGAAGCTTTCTTT
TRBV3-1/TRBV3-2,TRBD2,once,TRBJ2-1,CASSRGPGAGGGNEQFF,TGTGCCAGCAGCCGGGGCCCGGGAGCGGGAGGGGGGAATGAGCAGTTCTTC
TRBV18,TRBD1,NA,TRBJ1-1,CASSPWTGMNTEAFF,TGTGCCAGCTCACCATGGACAGGGATGAACACTGAAGCTTTCTTT